A selection of T cell receptor beta chains follows, all from one sample in a study of shared clonotypes between healthy human individuals. Generated by immunoSEQ multiplex PCR, the TCRdb table keeps only in-frame clones and is missing some. Of about 2 million clones in the sample, approximately 95% were seen once. Sample: naive CD8+ T cells sorted from blood. These receptors originate from a man aged 18 to 35 in good health. CDR3s include the opening cysteine and the closing phenylalanine or tryptophan. A D gene is named only where the DNA matches it firmly. Size tells how often a clone was seen (once, few, many) or the class of an expanded clone, and some rows leave it out.

clone size: NA
J gene: TRBJ2-1
V gene: TRBV5-4
D gene: TRBD2
CDR3 DNA: TGTGCCAGCAGCTTGGGACTAGCGGGGGCTTACAATGAGCAGTTCTTC
CDR3 protein: CASSLGLAGAYNEQFF

clone size: NA
J gene: TRBJ2-2
V gene: TRBV2
D gene: NA
CDR3 DNA: TGTGCCAGCAGTGAGGGTATGGGAGTTATGAACACCGGGGAGCTGTTTTTT
CDR3 protein: CASSEGMGVMNTGELFF

clone size: NA
J gene: TRBJ2-1
V gene: TRBV4-1
D gene: TRBD2
CDR3 DNA: TGCGCCAGCAGCCAGACTCTAGCGGGATTTGATGAGCAGTTCTTC
CDR3 protein: CASSQTLAGFDEQFF

clone size: NA
J gene: TRBJ2-7
V gene: TRBV6-1
D gene: NA
CDR3 DNA: TGTGCCAGCAGTGTCAGGGGAGGGTACGAGCAGTACTTC
CDR3 protein: CASSVRGGYEQYF

clone size: NA
J gene: TRBJ1-4
V gene: TRBV27
D gene: NA
CDR3 DNA: TGTGCCAGCAGTCTATTACCCTTTACGGGTAATGAAAAACTGTTTTTT
CDR3 protein: CASSLLPFTGNEKLFF

clone size: NA
J gene: TRBJ1-1
V gene: TRBV27
D gene: TRBD1
CDR3 DNA: TGTGCCAGCAGTTTAAGGGGGCAGGTCACTGAAGCTTTCTTT
CDR3 protein: CASSLRGQVTEAFF

clone size: NA
J gene: TRBJ2-7
V gene: TRBV5-5
D gene: TRBD1
CDR3 DNA: TGTGCCAGCAGCTTCCCGGGACAGAGAACGGAGCAGTACTTC
CDR3 protein: CASSFPGQRTEQYF

clone size: NA
J gene: TRBJ2-4
V gene: TRBV9
D gene: NA
CDR3 DNA: TGTGCCAGCAGCTCCCACCCCCACTCACCCGGGGCCAAAAACATTCAGTACTTC
CDR3 protein: CASSSHPHSPGAKNIQYF

clone size: NA
J gene: TRBJ2-7
V gene: TRBV10-2
D gene: TRBD1
CDR3 DNA: TGCGCCAGCAGTGAATCCCCAACAGGGGCCTCCTACGAGCAGTACTTC
CDR3 protein: CASSESPTGASYEQYF

clone size: once
J gene: TRBJ1-1
V gene: TRBV28
D gene: NA
CDR3 DNA: TGTGCCAGCACCATCAGCCTGAACACTGAAGCTTTCTTT
CDR3 protein: CASTISLNTEAFF

clone size: NA
J gene: TRBJ2-7
V gene: TRBV29-1
D gene: NA
CDR3 DNA: TGCAGCGTTCCGCGGGACTCATACTACGAGCAGTACTTC
CDR3 protein: CSVPRDSYYEQYF

clone size: once
J gene: TRBJ2-2
V gene: TRBV29-1
D gene: TRBD1
CDR3 DNA: TGCAGCGTTGAAGCAGGGGGTTCGAACACCGGGGAGCTGTTTTTT
CDR3 protein: CSVEAGGSNTGELFF

clone size: NA
J gene: TRBJ2-5
V gene: TRBV11-2
D gene: NA
CDR3 DNA: TGTGCCAGCAGGTGGGGTTGGGAAGAGACCCAGTACTTC
CDR3 protein: CASRWGWEETQYF

clone size: NA
J gene: TRBJ2-1
V gene: TRBV5-1
D gene: TRBD2
CDR3 DNA: TGCGCCAGCAGCTTGGACATAGCGGGGGAAAACAATGAGCAGTTCTTC
CDR3 protein: CASSLDIAGENNEQFF

clone size: NA
J gene: TRBJ2-7
V gene: TRBV6-1
D gene: NA
CDR3 DNA: TGTGCCAGCAGTGGGCATAGCGGCTACGAGCAGTACTTC
CDR3 protein: CASSGHSGYEQYF

clone size: NA
J gene: TRBJ2-5
V gene: TRBV6-5
D gene: TRBD1
CDR3 DNA: TGTGCCAGCAGTCAGAGACAGGGGGGCGAGACCCAGTACTTC
CDR3 protein: CASSQRQGGETQYF

clone size: once
J gene: TRBJ2-4
V gene: TRBV27
D gene: NA
CDR3 DNA: TGTGCCAGCAGCTCGAACCTACAGGGCTACGGCATTCAGTACTTC
CDR3 protein: CASSSNLQGYGIQYF

clone size: NA
J gene: TRBJ2-1
V gene: TRBV30
D gene: NA
CDR3 DNA: TGTGCCTGGAGTGAAGGGCTTAGCTCCTACAATGAGCAGTTCTTC
CDR3 protein: CAWSEGLSSYNEQFF

clone size: NA
J gene: TRBJ2-7
V gene: TRBV7-9
D gene: NA
CDR3 DNA: TGTGCCAGCAGCACTGGGACCTCTTTTGACGAGCAGTACTTC
CDR3 protein: CASSTGTSFDEQYF

clone size: NA
J gene: TRBJ1-1
V gene: TRBV29-1
D gene: TRBD1
CDR3 DNA: TGCAGCGTTGACCCACCCGGGACAGGGAGTCTTGGGATACCGAACACTGAAGCTTTCTTT
CDR3 protein: CSVDPPGTGSLGIPNTEAFF

clone size: NA
J gene: TRBJ2-2
V gene: TRBV7-9
D gene: TRBD1
CDR3 DNA: TGTGCCAGCAGCTTTGATACAGGGGAGAAGCTGTTTTTT
CDR3 protein: CASSFDTGEKLFF

clone size: NA
J gene: TRBJ2-3
V gene: TRBV30
D gene: NA
CDR3 DNA: TGTGCCTGGACTGTGGGGAGAACAGATACGCAGTATTTT
CDR3 protein: CAWTVGRTDTQYF

clone size: NA
J gene: TRBJ2-3
V gene: TRBV9
D gene: NA
CDR3 DNA: TGTGCCAGCAGCGCGGGGGAGCCAGATACGCAGTATTTT
CDR3 protein: CASSAGEPDTQYF

clone size: NA
J gene: TRBJ2-2
V gene: TRBV9
D gene: NA
CDR3 DNA: TGTGCCAGCAGCGTAGAAGTTGAGAACACCGGGGAGCTGTTTTTT
CDR3 protein: CASSVEVENTGELFF

clone size: NA
J gene: TRBJ2-7
V gene: TRBV5-1
D gene: NA
CDR3 DNA: TGCGCCAGCAGCGCGGACTGGCCGGACAGCAACTACGAGCAGTACTTC
CDR3 protein: CASSADWPDSNYEQYF

clone size: NA
J gene: TRBJ2-5
V gene: TRBV7-9
D gene: TRBD2
CDR3 DNA: TGTGCCAGCAGCCTCTTCCTCGACCGGGGGAGGGAGGAGACCCAGTACTTC
CDR3 protein: CASSLFLDRGREETQYF

clone size: NA
J gene: TRBJ2-3
V gene: TRBV7-9
D gene: NA
CDR3 DNA: TGTGCCAGCAGCTTAGTTTCAGGGGCCACAGATACGCAGTATTTT
CDR3 protein: CASSLVSGATDTQYF

clone size: NA
J gene: TRBJ2-7
V gene: TRBV11-2
D gene: NA
CDR3 DNA: TGTGCCAGCAGCCCTGGGACACATTACGAGCAGTACTTC
CDR3 protein: CASSPGTHYEQYF

clone size: NA
J gene: TRBJ1-2
V gene: TRBV27
D gene: NA
CDR3 DNA: TGTGCCAGCAGTTACGGGGGAAGCTATGGCTACACCTTC
CDR3 protein: CASSYGGSYGYTF

clone size: NA
J gene: TRBJ2-1
V gene: TRBV5-6
D gene: NA
CDR3 DNA: TGTGCCAGCAGCCCCCTCTCACGCGAGCAGTTCTTC
CDR3 protein: CASSPLSREQFF

clone size: NA
J gene: TRBJ2-7
V gene: TRBV15
D gene: TRBD2
CDR3 DNA: TGTGCCACCAGCGCTAGCGGGGAATTCTCCTACGAGCAGTACTTC
CDR3 protein: CATSASGEFSYEQYF

clone size: NA
J gene: TRBJ2-7
V gene: TRBV5-6
D gene: TRBD2
CDR3 DNA: TGTGCCAGCAGCGCCGCTAGCGGGGATTACTACGAGCAGTACTTC
CDR3 protein: CASSAASGDYYEQYF

clone size: once
J gene: TRBJ1-5
V gene: TRBV13
D gene: NA
CDR3 DNA: TGTGCCAGCAGCTTAGGGGACGGCAATCAGCCCCAGCATTTT
CDR3 protein: CASSLGDGNQPQHF

clone size: NA
J gene: TRBJ1-6
V gene: TRBV30
D gene: NA
CDR3 DNA: TGTGCCTGGAGTGTCGGATATTCACCCCTCCACTTT
CDR3 protein: CAWSVGYSPLHF